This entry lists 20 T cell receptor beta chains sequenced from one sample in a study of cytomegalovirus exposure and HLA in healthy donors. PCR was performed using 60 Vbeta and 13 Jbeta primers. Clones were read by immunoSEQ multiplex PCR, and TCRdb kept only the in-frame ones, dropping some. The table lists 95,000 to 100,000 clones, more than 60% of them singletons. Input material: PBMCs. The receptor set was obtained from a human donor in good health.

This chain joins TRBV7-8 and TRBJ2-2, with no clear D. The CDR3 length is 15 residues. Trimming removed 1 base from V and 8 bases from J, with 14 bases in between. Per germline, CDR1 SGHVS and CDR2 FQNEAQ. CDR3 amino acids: CASSLGPRTWGELFF. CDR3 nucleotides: TGTGCCAGCAGCTTAGGCCCCCGCACATGGGGGGAGCTGTTTTTT.

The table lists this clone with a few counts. CDR3 amino acids: CSVDSTEAFF. The CDR3 nucleotides are TGCAGCGTTGATAGCACTGAAGCTTTCTTT. The V and J genes are TRBV29-1 and TRBJ1-1, with no clear D. The CDR3 totals 10 residues. Germline V gene data show CDR1 as SQVTM and CDR2 as ANQGSEA. V was shortened by 3 bases and J by 4 bases, with 3 bases between the two germline ends.

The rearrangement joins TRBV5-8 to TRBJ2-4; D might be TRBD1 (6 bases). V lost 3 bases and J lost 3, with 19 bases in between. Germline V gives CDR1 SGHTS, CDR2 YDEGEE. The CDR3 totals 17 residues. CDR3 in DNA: TGTGCCAGCAGCTACCTCCGTTCAGGGGCACACAAAAACATTCAGTACTTC. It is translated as CASSYLRSGAHKNIQYF. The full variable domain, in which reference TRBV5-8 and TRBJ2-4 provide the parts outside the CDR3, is EAGVTQSPTHLIKTRGQQATLRCSPISGHTSVYWYQQALGLGLQFLLWYDEGEERNRGNFPPRFSGRQFPNYSSELNVNALELEDSALYLCASSYLRSGAHKNIQYFGAGTRLSVL.

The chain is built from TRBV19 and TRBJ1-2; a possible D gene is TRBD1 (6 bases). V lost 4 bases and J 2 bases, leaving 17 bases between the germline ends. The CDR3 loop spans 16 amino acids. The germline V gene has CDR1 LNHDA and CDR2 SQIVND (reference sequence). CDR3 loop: CASSKVAGDTNYGYTF. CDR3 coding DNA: TGTGCCAGTAGTAAGGTCGCAGGGGATACCAACTATGGCTACACCTTC.

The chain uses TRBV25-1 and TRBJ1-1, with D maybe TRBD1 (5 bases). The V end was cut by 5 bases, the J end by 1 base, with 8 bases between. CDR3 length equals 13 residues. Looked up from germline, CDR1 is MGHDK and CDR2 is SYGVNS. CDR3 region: CASSRGGNTEAFF. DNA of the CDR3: TGTGCCAGCAGTAGGGGCGGGAACACTGAAGCTTTCTTT.

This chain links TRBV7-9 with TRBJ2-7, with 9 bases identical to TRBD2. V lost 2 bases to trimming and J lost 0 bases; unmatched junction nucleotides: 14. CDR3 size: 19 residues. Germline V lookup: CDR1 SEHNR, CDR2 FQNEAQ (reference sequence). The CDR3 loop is CASSLPGLAPLPSSYEQYF. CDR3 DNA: TGTGCCAGCAGCTTACCAGGACTAGCGCCTTTACCGAGCTCCTACGAGCAGTACTTC.

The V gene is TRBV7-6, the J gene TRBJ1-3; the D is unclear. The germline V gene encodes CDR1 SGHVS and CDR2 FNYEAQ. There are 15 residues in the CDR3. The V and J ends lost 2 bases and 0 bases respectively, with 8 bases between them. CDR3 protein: CASSLSEYSGNTIYF. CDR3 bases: TGTGCCAGCAGCTTAAGCGAATACTCTGGAAACACCATATATTTT.

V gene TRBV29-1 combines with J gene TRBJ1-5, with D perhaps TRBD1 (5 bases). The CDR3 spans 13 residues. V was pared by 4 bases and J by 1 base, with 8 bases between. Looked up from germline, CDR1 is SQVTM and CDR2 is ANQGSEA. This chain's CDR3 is CSVGAGSNQPQHF. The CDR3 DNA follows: TGCAGCGTTGGGGCAGGGAGCAATCAGCCCCAGCATTTT.

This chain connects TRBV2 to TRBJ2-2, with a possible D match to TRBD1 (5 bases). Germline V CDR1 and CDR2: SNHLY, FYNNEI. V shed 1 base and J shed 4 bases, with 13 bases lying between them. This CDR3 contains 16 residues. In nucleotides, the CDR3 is TGTGCCAGCAGTGAAGTAGGGCCGCAGGGCACCGGGGAGCTGTTTTTT. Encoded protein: CASSEVGPQGTGELFF.

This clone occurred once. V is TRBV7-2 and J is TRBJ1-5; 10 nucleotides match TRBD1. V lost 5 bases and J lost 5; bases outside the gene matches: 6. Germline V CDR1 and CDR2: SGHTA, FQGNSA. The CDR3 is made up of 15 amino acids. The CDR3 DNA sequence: TGTGCCAGCAGCCCCGAGACAGGGGGCGATCAGCCCCAGCATTTT. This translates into CASSPETGGDQPQHF.

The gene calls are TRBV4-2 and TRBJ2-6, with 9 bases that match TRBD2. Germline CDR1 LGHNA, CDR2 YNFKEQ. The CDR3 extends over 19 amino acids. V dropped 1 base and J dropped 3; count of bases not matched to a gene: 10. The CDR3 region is CASSQALGGGAYGANVLTF. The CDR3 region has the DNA TGTGCCAGCAGCCAAGCGTTAGGCGGGGGGGCTTATGGGGCCAACGTCCTGACTTTC.

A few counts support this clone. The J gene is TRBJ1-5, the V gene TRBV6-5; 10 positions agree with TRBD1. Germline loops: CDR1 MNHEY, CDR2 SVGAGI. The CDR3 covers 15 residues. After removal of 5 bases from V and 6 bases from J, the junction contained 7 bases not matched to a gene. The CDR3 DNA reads TGTGCCAGCAGTCTAGACAGGGGGCACGGTCAGCCCCAGCATTTT. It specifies CASSLDRGHGQPQHF.

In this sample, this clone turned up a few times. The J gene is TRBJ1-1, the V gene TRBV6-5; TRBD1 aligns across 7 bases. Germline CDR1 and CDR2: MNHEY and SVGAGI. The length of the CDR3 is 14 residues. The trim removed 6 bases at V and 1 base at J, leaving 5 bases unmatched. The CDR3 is CASRRPGGNTEAFF. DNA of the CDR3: TGTGCCAGCAGACGCCCAGGGGGGAACACTGAAGCTTTCTTT.

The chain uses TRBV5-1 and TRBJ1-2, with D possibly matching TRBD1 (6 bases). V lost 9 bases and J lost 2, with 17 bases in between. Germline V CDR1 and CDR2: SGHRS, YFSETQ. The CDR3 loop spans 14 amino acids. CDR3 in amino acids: CATKPQGTNYGYTF. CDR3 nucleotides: TGCGCCACCAAACCTCAGGGGACAAACTATGGCTACACCTTC.

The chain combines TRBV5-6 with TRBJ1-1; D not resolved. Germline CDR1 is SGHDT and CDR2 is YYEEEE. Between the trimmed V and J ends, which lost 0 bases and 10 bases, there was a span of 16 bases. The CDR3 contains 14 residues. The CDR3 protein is CASSLGRPQRVAFF. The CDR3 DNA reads TGTGCCAGCAGCTTGGGCAGGCCCCAGAGGGTAGCTTTCTTT.

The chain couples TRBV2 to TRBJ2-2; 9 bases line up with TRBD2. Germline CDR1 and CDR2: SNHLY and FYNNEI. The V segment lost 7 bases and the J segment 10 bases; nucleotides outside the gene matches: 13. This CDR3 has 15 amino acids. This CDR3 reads CASTGSQGLALELFF. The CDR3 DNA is TGTGCCAGCACAGGGTCGCAGGGACTAGCCCTGGAGCTGTTTTTT.

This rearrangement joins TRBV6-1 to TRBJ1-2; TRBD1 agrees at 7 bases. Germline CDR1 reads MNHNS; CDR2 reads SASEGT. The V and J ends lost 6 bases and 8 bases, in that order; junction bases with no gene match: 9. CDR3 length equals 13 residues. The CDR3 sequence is CASRELTGRGYTF. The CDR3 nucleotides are TGTGCCAGCAGGGAATTGACAGGGAGAGGCTACACCTTC.

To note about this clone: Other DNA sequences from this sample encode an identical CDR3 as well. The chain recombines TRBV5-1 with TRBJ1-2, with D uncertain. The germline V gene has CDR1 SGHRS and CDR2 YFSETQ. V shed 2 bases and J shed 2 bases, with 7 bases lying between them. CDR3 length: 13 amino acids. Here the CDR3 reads CASSLDGNYGYTF. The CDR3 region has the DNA TGCGCCAGCAGCTTAGACGGGAACTATGGCTACACCTTC.

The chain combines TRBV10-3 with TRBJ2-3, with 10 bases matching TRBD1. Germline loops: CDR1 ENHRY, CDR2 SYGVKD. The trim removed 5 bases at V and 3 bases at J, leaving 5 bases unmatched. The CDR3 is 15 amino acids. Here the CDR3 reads CAISSRDRGTDTQYF. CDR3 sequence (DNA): TGTGCCATCAGTAGCCGGGACAGGGGAACAGATACGCAGTATTTT.

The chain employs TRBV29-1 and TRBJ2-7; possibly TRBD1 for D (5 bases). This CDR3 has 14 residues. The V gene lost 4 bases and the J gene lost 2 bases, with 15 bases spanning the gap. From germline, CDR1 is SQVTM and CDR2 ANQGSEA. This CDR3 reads CSVGGLGVPYEQYF. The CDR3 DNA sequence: TGCAGCGTTGGGGGCTTAGGAGTCCCCTACGAGCAGTACTTC.